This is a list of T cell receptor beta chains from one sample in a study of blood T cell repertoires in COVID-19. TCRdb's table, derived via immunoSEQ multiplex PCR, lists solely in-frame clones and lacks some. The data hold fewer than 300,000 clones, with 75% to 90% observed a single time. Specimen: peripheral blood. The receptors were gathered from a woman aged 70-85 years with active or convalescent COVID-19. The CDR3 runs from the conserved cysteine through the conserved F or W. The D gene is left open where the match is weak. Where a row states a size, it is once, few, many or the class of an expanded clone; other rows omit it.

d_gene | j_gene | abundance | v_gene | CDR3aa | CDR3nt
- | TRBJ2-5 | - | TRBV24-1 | CATSTPTVQETQYF | TGTGCCACCAGTACCCCGACAGTTCAAGAGACCCAGTACTTC
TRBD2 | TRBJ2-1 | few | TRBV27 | CASRTPSGILYNEQFF | TGTGCCAGTAGGACGCCGAGCGGGATCCTCTACAATGAGCAGTTCTTC
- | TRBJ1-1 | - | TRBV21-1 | CASSGRRELNTEAFF | TGTGCCAGCAGCGGCCGACGGGAACTGAACACTGAAGCTTTCTTT
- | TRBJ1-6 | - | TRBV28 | CASLEREWSPLHF | TGTGCCAGCCTAGAGAGGGAGTGGTCACCCCTCCACTTT
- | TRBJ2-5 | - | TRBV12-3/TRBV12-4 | CASSLVQGETQYF | TGTGCCAGCAGTTTAGTCCAGGGCGAGACCCAGTACTTC
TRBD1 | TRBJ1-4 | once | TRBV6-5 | CASSGGWGVGEKLFF | TGTGCCAGCTCAGGGGGCTGGGGTGTGGGTGAAAAACTGTTTTTT
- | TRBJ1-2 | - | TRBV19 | CASSSTGLLYGYTF | TGTGCCAGTAGTTCGACAGGTTTGCTCTATGGCTACACCTTC
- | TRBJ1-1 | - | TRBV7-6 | CARNREGVNTEAFF | TGTGCCAGAAACAGGGAAGGCGTGAACACTGAAGCTTTCTTT
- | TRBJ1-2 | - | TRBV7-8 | CASSVSPGGYTF | TGTGCCAGCAGCGTGTCCCCCGGGGGCTACACCTTC
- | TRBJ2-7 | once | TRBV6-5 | CASGSGDIRYEQYF | TGTGCCAGCGGATCAGGGGATATTAGGTACGAGCAGTACTTC
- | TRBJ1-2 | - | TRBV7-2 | CASSGTPVYGYTF | TGTGCCAGCTCGGGGACACCAGTCTATGGCTACACCTTC